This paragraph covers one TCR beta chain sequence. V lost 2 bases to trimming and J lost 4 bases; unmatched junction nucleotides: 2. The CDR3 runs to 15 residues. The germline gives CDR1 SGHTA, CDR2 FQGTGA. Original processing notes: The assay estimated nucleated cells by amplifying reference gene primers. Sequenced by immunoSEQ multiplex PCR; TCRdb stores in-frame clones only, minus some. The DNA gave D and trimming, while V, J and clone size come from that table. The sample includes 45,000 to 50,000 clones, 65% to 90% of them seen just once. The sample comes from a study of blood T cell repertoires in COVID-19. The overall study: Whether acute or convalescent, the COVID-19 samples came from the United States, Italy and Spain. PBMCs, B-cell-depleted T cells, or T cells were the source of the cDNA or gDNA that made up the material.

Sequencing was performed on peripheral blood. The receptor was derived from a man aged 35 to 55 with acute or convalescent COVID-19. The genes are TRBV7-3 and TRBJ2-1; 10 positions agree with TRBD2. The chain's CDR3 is CASSLGTSVYNEQFF. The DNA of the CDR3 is TGTGCCAGCAGCTTAGGGACTAGCGTTTACAATGAGCAGTTCTTC.